The 14 T cell receptor beta chains below all came from one sample that was sequenced in a study of patients and donors after allogeneic stem cell transplantation. TCRdb reprocessed the RT-PCR reads via MiXCR and lists one record per CDR3 protein. The table has 200,000 to 250,000 distinct CDR3 sequences, approximately 14% seen once; the top ten hold 11%. The sample consisted of blood, either unsorted or a sorted T cell fraction (not recorded which). The receptor set was obtained from a human donor who was either an allogeneic HSCT recipient or a stem cell or donor lymphocyte infusion donor (not recorded which). It is not recorded whose cells these are; they may come from a transplant donor.

V is TRBV2 and J is TRBJ2-5; perhaps TRBD2 as D (7 bases). V was shortened by 10 bases and J by 0 bases, with 15 bases between the two germline ends. Germline-derived CDR1 and CDR2 are SNHLY and FYNNEI. The CDR3 runs 14 residues. Here the CDR3 reads CATGGGGNQETQYF. CDR3 sequence (DNA): TGTGCCACTGGAGGGGGGGGGAACCAAGAGACCCAGTACTTC. The complete variable domain, with remaining parts taken from reference TRBV2 and TRBJ2-5, reads EPEVTQTPSHQVTQMGQEVILRCVPISNHLYFYWYRQILGQKVEFLVSFYNNEISEKSEIFDDQFSVERPDGSNFTLKIRSTKLEDSAMYFCATGGGGNQETQYFGPGTRLLVL.

The genes are TRBV12-3 or TRBV12-4 and TRBJ2-3, with 10 bases aligning to TRBD1. The CDR3 length is 16 residues. J lost 1 base, V lost 6 bases, and 7 bases had no gene match. Here the CDR3 reads CASRPDRGWGTDTQYF. Written as DNA, the CDR3 is TGTGCCAGCAGACCGGACAGGGGGTGGGGCACAGATACGCAGTATTTT.

The chain combines TRBV20-1 with TRBJ2-3, with 10 bases identical to TRBD2. Germline V gives CDR1 DFQATT, CDR2 SNEGSKA (reference sequence). The CDR3 is made up of 15 amino acids. Trimming removed 3 bases from V and 4 bases from J; junction bases left unmatched: 7. Here the CDR3 DNA reads TGCAGTGCTAGCAACGCCGGGACTAGCGCAGATACGCAGTATTTT. It encodes CSASNAGTSADTQYF.

This clonotype was seen at least ten times. At one boundary the junction diverges from the germline segment, which might be a read error. V and J are TRBV7-7 and TRBJ2-1; D is uncertain. The germline CDR1 and CDR2 sequences are SSHAT and FNYEAQ (reference sequence). The CDR3 totals 13 residues. CDR3: CASSSFRDNEQFF. CDR3 DNA sequence: TGTGCTAGCAGCTCTTTTAGAGACAATGAGCAGTTCTTC.

The chain is built from TRBV20-1 and TRBJ2-2; the D gene could be TRBD1 or TRBD2 (6 bases each). The CDR3 runs 15 residues. Trimming stripped 1 base from V and 4 bases from J, with 13 bases between. The germline V gene encodes CDR1 DFQATT and CDR2 SNEGSKA (reference sequence). The CDR3 reads CSARVGGFRTGELFF. The CDR3 DNA sequence: TGCAGTGCTAGAGTGGGGGGCTTTCGCACCGGGGAGCTGTTTTTT.

This chain joins TRBV5-4 and TRBJ1-1; D unresolved. The V gene's germline CDR1 is SGHNT and CDR2 YYREEE (reference sequence). The V end lost 4 bases, the J end lost 0 bases, and 13 bases lay between the germline ends. CDR3 length: 15 amino acids. The CDR3 sequence: CASSPKRAMNTEAFF. CDR3 DNA: TGTGCCAGCAGCCCCAAAAGGGCGATGAACACTGAAGCTTTCTTT.

This clonotype was seen many times. The chain links TRBV3-1 to TRBJ2-2; D is unclear. This CDR3 spans 14 amino acids. V was cut by 1 base and J by 3 bases, with 6 bases left in between. Germline CDR1 is LGHDT and CDR2 is YNNKEL (reference sequence). The CDR3 bases are TGTGCCAGCAGCCAAGTTATGGACACCGGGGAGCTGTTTTTT. The encoded protein is CASSQVMDTGELFF.

This clonotype was counted many times. The V gene is TRBV11-2, the J gene TRBJ2-1; a possible D gene is TRBD2 (5 bases). V lost 2 bases to trimming and J lost 0 bases, with 11 bases between them. The CDR3 runs to 16 residues. Germline V lookup: CDR1 SGHAT, CDR2 FQNNGV. The CDR3 loop is CASSLSGGYSYNEQFF. CDR3 sequence (DNA): TGTGCCAGCAGCTTATCGGGCGGGTACTCCTACAATGAGCAGTTCTTC.

The chain uses TRBV7-2 and TRBJ1-2; D might be TRBD1 (5 bases). V lost 7 bases and J lost 8, with 17 bases in between. Germline loops: CDR1 SGHTA, CDR2 FQGNSA. This CDR3 has 13 residues. This CDR3 reads CASTLRAGNGYTF. CDR3 DNA sequence: TGTGCCAGCACCCTTCGGGCAGGGAACGGCTACACCTTC.

The chain recombines TRBV5-8 with TRBJ1-1; D gene unclear. CDR1 is SGHTS, CDR2 YDEGEE, per germline. Between the trimmed V and J ends, which lost 4 bases and 6 bases, there was a span of 16 bases. This CDR3 is built from 14 residues. Written as DNA, the CDR3 is TGTGCCAGCAGCCCCGTGCGGGGAAGAGCTGAAGCTTTCTTT. It translates to CASSPVRGRAEAFF.

The chain carries TRBV7-2 and TRBJ2-3; tentatively, D is TRBD2 (5 bases). There are 14 residues in the CDR3. V gave up 4 bases and J gave up 2 bases, with 10 bases separating them. Germline CDR1 and CDR2: SGHTA and FQGNSA. CDR3 amino acids: CASSYGGPTDTQYF. In nucleotides, the CDR3 is TGTGCCAGCAGCTACGGCGGGCCCACAGATACGCAGTATTTT.

In its sample, this clonotype was seen many times. The chain is built from TRBV7-9 and TRBJ1-4; unclear D gene. Germline loops: CDR1 SEHNR, CDR2 FQNEAQ (reference sequence). CDR3 size: 15 residues. Trimming left V 1 base short and J 2 bases short, with 8 bases between. The CDR3 sequence is CASSLEAATNEKLFF. CDR3 DNA sequence: TGTGCCAGCAGCTTAGAGGCAGCCACTAATGAAAAACTGTTTTTT.

The V and J genes are TRBV19 and TRBJ1-5, with D hard to call. Trimming cost V 7 bases and J 6 bases, with 10 bases left between them. Germline assignment: CDR1 LNHDA and CDR2 SQIVND (reference sequence). CDR3 size: 12 residues. Here the CDR3 DNA reads TGTGCCAGTACCGGTTTGCGTCAGCCCCAGCATTTT. As protein: CASTGLRQPQHF.

This clonotype was observed a handful of times. The chain has TRBV14 and TRBJ2-2, with D maybe TRBD1 (6 bases). Germline loops: CDR1 SGHDN, CDR2 FVKESK. V was shortened by 5 bases and J by 8 bases, with 12 bases between the two germline ends. CDR3 size: 13 residues. DNA for the CDR3: TGTGCCAGCAGCGAAACAGGGCCGGGGGAGCTGTTTTTT. As protein: CASSETGPGELFF. Drawing the rest from reference TRBV14 and TRBJ2-2, the complete variable domain is EAGVTQFPSHSVIEKGQTVTLRCDPISGHDNLYWYRRVMGKEIKFLLHFVKESKQDESGMPNNRFLAERTGGTYSTLKVQPAELEDSGVYFCASSETGPGELFFGEGSRLTVL.